This entry describes one TCR beta chain. The data were taken from a study of T cells expressing NK-cell markers. Study overall: Sorted CD3+CD56-NKG2C+, CD3+CD56+NKG2C- and CD3+CD56+NKG2C+ T cells were the source of the TCR beta repertoires.

This CDR3 comprises 15 residues. Germline values: CDR1 SQVTM, CDR2 ANQGSEA. TCRdb reprocessed the 5' RACE reads, keeping one entry per CDR3 protein, no DNA. The ten most abundant clones cover 7.3% of a sample with roughly 420,000 distinct CDR3 sequences. The sample comprised blood T cells: a sorted CD56 or NKG2C T cell subset, CD4+ or CD8+ T cells, or bulk PBMC T cells (not recorded which). The V and J genes are TRBV29-1 and TRBJ1-6; the D call from TCRdb, TRBD1, cannot be confirmed without DNA. The clonotype originates from a woman between 18 and 70 years old in good health. The chain's CDR3 is CSVVETGAVGSPLHF.